What follows is one TCR beta chain and its context. CDR1 is SGHVS, CDR2 FNYEAQ, per germline. Trimming removed 3 bases at V and 4 bases at J, with 15 bases between. The CDR3 runs to 15 residues. The entry originates in a study of cytomegalovirus exposure and HLA in healthy donors. Background on the study: Out of about 179 million T cells, an earlier analysis found over 100 million unique TCR beta sequences in total.

This PCR relied on a set of 60 Vbeta primers and 13 Jbeta primers. TCRdb keeps only in-frame clones here, not all; method: immunoSEQ multiplex PCR. The sample includes about 160,000 clones, roughly 80% of them seen just once. The sample was PBMCs. The V and J genes are TRBV7-6 and TRBJ2-5, with D possibly matching TRBD1 (6 bases). The clonotype comes from a male donor in good health and CMV-seronegative. For the CDR3, the DNA is TGTGCCAGCAGCTTGGCCCTTACCAGGGGAGAGACCCAGTACTTC. Protein product: CASSLALTRGETQYF.